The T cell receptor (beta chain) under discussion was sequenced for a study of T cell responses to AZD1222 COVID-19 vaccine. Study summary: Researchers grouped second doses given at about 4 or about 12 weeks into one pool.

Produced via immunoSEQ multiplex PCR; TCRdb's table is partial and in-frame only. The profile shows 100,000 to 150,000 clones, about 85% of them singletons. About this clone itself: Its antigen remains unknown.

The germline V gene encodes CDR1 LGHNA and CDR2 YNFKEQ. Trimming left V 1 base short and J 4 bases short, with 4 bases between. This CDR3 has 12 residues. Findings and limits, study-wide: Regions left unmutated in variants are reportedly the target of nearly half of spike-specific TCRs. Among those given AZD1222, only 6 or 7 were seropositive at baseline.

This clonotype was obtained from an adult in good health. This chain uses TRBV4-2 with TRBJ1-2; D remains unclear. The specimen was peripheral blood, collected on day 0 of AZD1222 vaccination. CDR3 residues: CASSQVGYGYTF. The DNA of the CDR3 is TGTGCCAGCAGCCAAGTTGGCTATGGCTACACCTTC.